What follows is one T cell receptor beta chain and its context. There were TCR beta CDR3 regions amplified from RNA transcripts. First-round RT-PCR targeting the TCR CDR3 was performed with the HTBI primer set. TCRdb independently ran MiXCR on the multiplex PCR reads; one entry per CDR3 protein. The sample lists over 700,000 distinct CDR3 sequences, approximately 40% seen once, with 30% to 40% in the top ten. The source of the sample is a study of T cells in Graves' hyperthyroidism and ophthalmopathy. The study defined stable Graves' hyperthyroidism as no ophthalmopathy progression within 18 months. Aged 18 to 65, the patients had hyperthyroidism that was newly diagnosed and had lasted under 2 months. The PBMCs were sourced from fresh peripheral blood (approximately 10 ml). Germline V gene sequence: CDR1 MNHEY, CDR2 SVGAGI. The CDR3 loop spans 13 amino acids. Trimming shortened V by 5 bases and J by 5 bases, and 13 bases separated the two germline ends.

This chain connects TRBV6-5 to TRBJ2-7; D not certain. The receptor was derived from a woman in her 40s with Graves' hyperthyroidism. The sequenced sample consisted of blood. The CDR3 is CASSGLRLDEQYF. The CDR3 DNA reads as TGTGCCAGCAGTGGATTGCGTCTTGACGAGCAGTACTTC.